A selection of T cell receptor beta chains follows, all from one sample in a study of tumor-infiltrating lymphocytes in primary liver carcinoma. MiXCR, run by TCRdb on the multiplex PCR reads, gives a single entry per CDR3 protein. The sample lists some 51,000 distinct CDR3 sequences, over 65% occurring once. Source material: liver tumor tissue from sampling region 3. The source is a man aged 40-50 years with primary liver carcinoma and hepatitis B virus infection. Each CDR3 is given with its conserved first and last residue. The D gene is left open where the match is weak. Expanded clones are given a class, and other clones once, few, many or no size at all.

abundance: -
v_gene: TRBV29-1
j_gene: TRBJ2-3
d_gene: TRBD1
CDR3nt: TGCAGCGTCGCCCCGGGACAGCTCACAGATACGCGGCATTTT
CDR3aa: CSVAPGQLTDTRHF

abundance: many
v_gene: TRBV28
j_gene: TRBJ2-4
d_gene: -
CDR3nt: TGTGCCAGCAGTTTCGCCAGGGTGAAGAACATTCAGTACTTC
CDR3aa: CASSFARVKNIQYF

abundance: -
v_gene: TRBV20-1
j_gene: TRBJ2-3
d_gene: TRBD1
CDR3nt: TGCAGTGTTAGAGATCTGCAGGGGGTTTTCACAGATACGCAGTATTTT
CDR3aa: CSVRDLQGVFTDTQYF

abundance: -
v_gene: TRBV11-2
j_gene: TRBJ1-1
d_gene: TRBD1
CDR3nt: TGTGCCAGCAGCTCCTGGGGACAGGACAACACTGAAGCTTTCTTT
CDR3aa: CASSSWGQDNTEAFF

abundance: many
v_gene: TRBV29-1
j_gene: TRBJ2-3
d_gene: TRBD2
CDR3nt: TGCAGCGTTGATTTGCCTAGCGGGAGTTTAGGGACAGATACGCAGTATTTT
CDR3aa: CSVDLPSGSLGTDTQYF

abundance: -
v_gene: TRBV6-1
j_gene: TRBJ1-5
d_gene: -
CDR3nt: TGTGCCAGCAGTGGCGTGTGGACAATCGATCAGCCCCAGCATTTT
CDR3aa: CASSGVWTIDQPQHF

abundance: -
v_gene: TRBV28
j_gene: TRBJ1-4
d_gene: TRBD1
CDR3nt: TGTGCCAGCATTCCCCCCAGACAGGGGGCGGCTAATGAAAAACTGTTTTTT
CDR3aa: CASIPPRQGAANEKLFF

abundance: -
v_gene: TRBV6-5
j_gene: TRBJ2-5
d_gene: -
CDR3nt: TGTGCCAGCAGTTACACAGGAAGGCAGACCCAGTACTTC
CDR3aa: CASSYTGRQTQYF

abundance: -
v_gene: TRBV28
j_gene: TRBJ1-5
d_gene: -
CDR3nt: TGTGTCAACAGTTTAACCAGGGACAATCGGCCCCAGCATTTT
CDR3aa: CVNSLTRDNRPQHF

abundance: -
v_gene: TRBV11-2
j_gene: TRBJ2-1
d_gene: TRBD2
CDR3nt: TGTGCCGGCAGCTTACATCATTGGACTAGCGGCTCCTACAATGAGCAGTTCTTC
CDR3aa: CAGSLHHWTSGSYNEQFF

abundance: -
v_gene: TRBV11-2
j_gene: TRBJ2-2
d_gene: TRBD2
CDR3nt: TGTGCCAGCGGCTTACTAGTGGGAGGGCCTGGCACCGGGGAGTTGTTTTTT
CDR3aa: CASGLLVGGPGTGELFF

abundance: many
v_gene: TRBV4-1
j_gene: TRBJ1-5
d_gene: -
CDR3nt: TGCGCCAGCAGCCGAGACAGAGATCAGCCCCAGCATTTT
CDR3aa: CASSRDRDQPQHF

abundance: -
v_gene: TRBV4-2
j_gene: TRBJ1-1
d_gene: -
CDR3nt: TGTGCCAGCAGCCAAGATCTGAGGAACACTGAAGCTTTCTTT
CDR3aa: CASSQDLRNTEAFF

abundance: -
v_gene: TRBV4-1
j_gene: TRBJ2-3
d_gene: -
CDR3nt: TGTGCCAGCAGCCCGCGGGGCGCAGATACGCAGTATTTT
CDR3aa: CASSPRGADTQYF

abundance: once
v_gene: TRBV11-2
j_gene: TRBJ2-7
d_gene: -
CDR3nt: TGTGCCAAGAGCTTAACTGACACTGCCTACGGGCAGTACTTC
CDR3aa: CAKSLTDTAYGQYF

abundance: -
v_gene: TRBV4-1
j_gene: TRBJ2-3
d_gene: -
CDR3nt: TGCGCCGGTAGCCAAGAGCCTAGTGGCACAGATACGCAGTATTTT
CDR3aa: CAGSQEPSGTDTQYF

abundance: -
v_gene: TRBV9
j_gene: TRBJ2-1
d_gene: -
CDR3nt: TGTGCCAGCACCGTAGACGGAGGGAGCTCCTACAATGAGCAGTTCTTC
CDR3aa: CASTVDGGSSYNEQFF

abundance: -
v_gene: TRBV10-3
j_gene: TRBJ2-3
d_gene: -
CDR3nt: TGTGCCATCAGCGATAGAGCGGGCGCAGATACGCAGTATTTT
CDR3aa: CAISDRAGADTQYF

abundance: -
v_gene: TRBV12-3/TRBV12-4
j_gene: TRBJ2-7
d_gene: TRBD2
CDR3nt: TGTGACAGCGAAGCGGGACTAGCGGGCAGCTACTACGAGCAGTACTTC
CDR3aa: CDSEAGLAGSYYEQYF

abundance: many
v_gene: TRBV13
j_gene: TRBJ1-5
d_gene: TRBD1
CDR3nt: TGTGCCAGCAGCTTAGGGGACAGGGATCAGCCCCAGCATTTT
CDR3aa: CASSLGDRDQPQHF

abundance: -
v_gene: TRBV18
j_gene: TRBJ2-7
d_gene: -
CDR3nt: TGTGTCAGCTCACCAACAGGTTCTGGCGAGCAGTACTTC
CDR3aa: CVSSPTGSGEQYF

abundance: -
v_gene: TRBV4-1
j_gene: TRBJ1-2
d_gene: -
CDR3nt: TGCGCCAGCAGCCTAACCCATGGGATTGAAGGCTACACCTTC
CDR3aa: CASSLTHGIEGYTF

abundance: -
v_gene: TRBV11-2
j_gene: TRBJ2-5
d_gene: -
CDR3nt: TGTGCCAGCAGATCCCGGAGCTCGGCCCACCAAGATACCCAGTACTTC
CDR3aa: CASRSRSSAHQDTQYF

abundance: -
v_gene: TRBV11-2
j_gene: TRBJ2-2
d_gene: TRBD1
CDR3nt: TGTGCCAGCAGCTTTGATCGGGACAGGCTCGGCACCGGGGAACTGTTTTTC
CDR3aa: CASSFDRDRLGTGELFF

abundance: -
v_gene: TRBV29-1
j_gene: TRBJ2-7
d_gene: TRBD1
CDR3nt: TGCAGCGTTGGAGTCGGGACAGGGGACAACGAGCAGTACTTC
CDR3aa: CSVGVGTGDNEQYF

abundance: -
v_gene: TRBV4-1
j_gene: TRBJ2-7
d_gene: -
CDR3nt: TGCGCCAGCAGCTTAGCGAGTACGGGAGTCGGCTACGAGCATTACTTC
CDR3aa: CASSLASTGVGYEHYF

abundance: -
v_gene: TRBV11-2
j_gene: TRBJ2-1
d_gene: -
CDR3nt: TGTGCCAGCGGCCCGGACTACGATGAGCAGTTCTTC
CDR3aa: CASGPDYDEQFF

abundance: -
v_gene: TRBV7-2
j_gene: TRBJ1-5
d_gene: -
CDR3nt: TGTGCCGGCAGCTTTTTCCGAACCGATCAGCCCCAGCATTTT
CDR3aa: CAGSFFRTDQPQHF

abundance: -
v_gene: TRBV11-2
j_gene: TRBJ2-7
d_gene: TRBD1
CDR3nt: TGTGCCAGCAGCCAATATTCGGAAGGGGGCTACGAGGATGACTTC
CDR3aa: CASSQYSEGGYEDDF

abundance: -
v_gene: TRBV28
j_gene: TRBJ2-3
d_gene: TRBD2
CDR3nt: TGTGCCAGCAGTCTTCTGGGGGGGGGTGGCACAGATACGCAGTATTTT
CDR3aa: CASSLLGGGGTDTQYF

abundance: many
v_gene: TRBV29-1
j_gene: TRBJ2-7
d_gene: -
CDR3nt: TGCAGCGTTGAAGAAAGTGACACCTACGAGCAGTACTTC
CDR3aa: CSVEESDTYEQYF

abundance: -
v_gene: TRBV6-6
j_gene: TRBJ1-4
d_gene: -
CDR3nt: TGTACCAGCAGTAAGGGACTGGACAATGAAAAACTGTTTTTT
CDR3aa: CTSSKGLDNEKLFF

abundance: once
v_gene: TRBV5-1
j_gene: TRBJ2-1
d_gene: TRBD2
CDR3nt: TGCGCCAGCAGCATGATAGCGGGAGGGCTGGCCAATGAGCAATTCTTC
CDR3aa: CASSMIAGGLANEQFF

abundance: few
v_gene: TRBV20-1
j_gene: TRBJ1-4
d_gene: -
CDR3nt: TGCAGTGCTCCCATAGGCTCTAATGAAAAACTGTTTTTT
CDR3aa: CSAPIGSNEKLFF

abundance: -
v_gene: TRBV4-1
j_gene: TRBJ2-7
d_gene: TRBD1
CDR3nt: TGCACCAACAGCCAAGACGGGGACAGGGACGAGCAGTACTTC
CDR3aa: CTNSQDGDRDEQYF

abundance: once
v_gene: TRBV29-1
j_gene: TRBJ1-2
d_gene: -
CDR3nt: TGCAGCGTCGGCTCTGGCAGCTATGGGTACACCTTC
CDR3aa: CSVGSGSYGYTF

abundance: -
v_gene: TRBV4-1
j_gene: TRBJ2-1
d_gene: TRBD2
CDR3nt: TGCGCCAGCAGCCGACGGTCCTATAGCGGGGGGAGCTCCTACAATGACCAGTTCTTC
CDR3aa: CASSRRSYSGGSSYNDQFF

abundance: few
v_gene: TRBV6-6
j_gene: TRBJ1-5
d_gene: -
CDR3nt: TGTACCAGCAGTCCAAGGCAGGGTCCTCATCAGCCCCAGCATTTT
CDR3aa: CTSSPRQGPHQPQHF

abundance: -
v_gene: TRBV11-2
j_gene: TRBJ2-5
d_gene: -
CDR3nt: TGTGCCAGCAGTCACTTAACGGGACCCCAAGAGACCCAGTATTTC
CDR3aa: CASSHLTGPQETQYF

abundance: -
v_gene: TRBV11-2
j_gene: TRBJ2-7
d_gene: TRBD2
CDR3nt: TGTACCAGCACCTCGGATAGGGGGCGGACTAGCGGGAGCTTCTACGAGCAGTACTTC
CDR3aa: CTSTSDRGRTSGSFYEQYF

abundance: -
v_gene: TRBV11-2
j_gene: TRBJ2-2
d_gene: -
CDR3nt: TGTGCCAACAGCACAAACACGGGGGAGCTGTTCTTT
CDR3aa: CANSTNTGELFF